Each of the 7 T cell receptor beta chains below was sequenced from the same sample in a study of graft-versus-host responses after intestinal transplantation. Sequencing used immunoSEQ multiplex PCR; TCRdb keeps in-frame clones, though not all of them. The sample records 25,000 or so clones, roughly 90% being singletons. The source was PBMCs, collected 38 to 40 days after intestinal transplant. These receptors were obtained from a human patient who received an intestinal transplant, so some T cells may come from the graft donor.

The chain is built from TRBV6-6 and TRBJ1-4; D uncertain. Trimming took 2 bases from V and 7 from J, leaving 11 bases between them. In germline, CDR1 is MNHNY, CDR2 SVGAGI (reference sequence). This CDR3 comprises 14 residues. The CDR3 protein is CASSYRGEGEKLFF. The CDR3, as DNA: TGTGCCAGCAGTTACCGCGGGGAGGGTGAAAAACTGTTTTTT.

The chain recombines TRBV28 with TRBJ2-5; D uncertain. The end of the DNA fits TRBJ2-7 better, so the J call may be wrong. CDR3 length equals 18 residues. Germline V gives CDR1 MDHEN, CDR2 SYDVKM. Written as DNA, the CDR3 is TGTGCCAGCAGTTTTGGCCTCGACGGCCAAAGTTTCTCTTACGAGCAGTACTTC. Translating it yields CASSFGLDGQSFSYEQYF.

The chain is built from TRBV13 and TRBJ2-1, with D perhaps matching TRBD2 (5 bases). The V and J ends lost 4 bases and 8 bases respectively, with 15 bases between them. CDR1 and CDR2 (germline): PRHDT, FYEKMQ (reference sequence). The CDR3 covers 14 residues. In DNA form, the CDR3 reads TGTGCCAGCAGCTCCCCGTCCCTCGGGGATGAGCAGTTCTTC. It codes for CASSSPSLGDEQFF.

This chain connects TRBV28 to TRBJ2-1, with 7 bases matching TRBD1. The CDR3 spans 16 residues. V was pared by 4 bases and J by 3 bases, with 9 bases of the junction left unmatched. Germline CDR1 is MDHEN and CDR2 is SYDVKM. The CDR3: CASSSTDRVGYNEQFF. The CDR3 DNA reads TGTGCCAGCAGTTCCACCGACAGGGTAGGCTACAATGAGCAGTTCTTC.

The chain is built from TRBV6-6 and TRBJ1-1; D perhaps matches TRBD1 (5 bases). Trimming stripped 7 bases from V and 3 bases from J, with 12 bases between. The germline V gene has CDR1 MNHNY and CDR2 SVGAGI (reference sequence). CDR3 length equals 13 residues. The CDR3 sequence is CASTCDRYTEAFF. CDR3 coding DNA: TGTGCCAGCACCTGCGACAGATACACTGAAGCTTTCTTT.

CDR3 DNA sequence: TGTGCCAGCAGTTTAGGGTCGGGAGGGATGCAAGCCCCCACAGATACGCAGTATTTT. Translated: CASSLGSGGMQAPTDTQYF. V usage is TRBV28 and J usage is TRBJ2-3, with 8 nucleotides matching TRBD2. V lost 2 bases and J lost 2; bases outside the gene matches: 15. In germline, CDR1 is MDHEN, CDR2 SYDVKM. The CDR3 runs 19 residues.

The genes are TRBV19 and TRBJ2-1; D possibly corresponds to TRBD2 (5 bases). Trimming stripped 2 bases from V and 1 base from J, with 12 bases between. This CDR3 region has 16 residues. Germline CDR1 and CDR2: LNHDA and SQIVND (reference sequence). The CDR3 sequence: CASSISGRNSYNEQFF. DNA of the CDR3: TGTGCCAGTAGTATATCGGGGAGAAATTCCTACAATGAGCAGTTCTTC.